A single sample is the source of the 23 T cell receptor beta chains below, sequenced in a study of T cells in Graves' hyperthyroidism and ophthalmopathy. The source material, RNA transcripts, was used to amplify TCR beta CDR3 regions. With the HTBI primer set, the TCR CDR3 went through a first round of RT-PCR. Each CDR3 protein is one row after TCRdb ran MiXCR on the multiplex PCR reads. The sample holds over 700,000 distinct CDR3 sequences, 18% seen once. The sample consisted of blood. Receptor source: a woman between 50 and 59 years old with Graves' hyperthyroidism that later progressed to Graves' ophthalmopathy.

CDR3 DNA: TGTGCCAGCAGTCCCAGACTAGCAGCGTCCTACAATGAGCAGTTCTTC. Residues: CASSPRLAASYNEQFF. The rearrangement uses TRBV27 and TRBJ2-1; TRBD2 matches 7 bases. The CDR3 covers 16 residues. Germline-derived CDR1 and CDR2 are MNHEY and SMNVEV (reference sequence). Losses at the gene ends were 5 bases for V and 1 base for J; bases not matched to a gene: 8.

This clonotype has more than one count but fewer than ten. V usage is TRBV14 and J usage is TRBJ2-5; D not certain. The germline CDR1 and CDR2 sequences are SGHDN and FVKESK. CDR3 length: 15 amino acids. V lost 1 base and J 5 bases, leaving 14 bases between the germline ends. The CDR3 DNA reads TGTGCCAGCAGCCAAGCCAGACACCCTCAGGAGACCCAGTACTTC. Translation gives CASSQARHPQETQYF.

The chain links TRBV9 to TRBJ1-6; a possible D gene is TRBD1 (5 bases). This CDR3 has 14 residues. Between the trimmed V and J ends, which lost 0 bases and 4 bases, there was a span of 5 bases. Germline V CDR1 and CDR2: SGDLS, YYNGEE. The DNA for the CDR3 is TGTGCCAGCAGCGTAGACAGGTATAATTCACCCCTCCACTTT. Translating gives CASSVDRYNSPLHF.

The J gene is TRBJ2-5, the V gene TRBV12-5; weak D call: TRBD2 (7 bases). This CDR3 is built from 17 residues. Trimming shortened V by 0 bases and J by 5 bases, and 19 bases separated the two germline ends. Germline CDR1 LGHNT, CDR2 FRNRAP. The CDR3 region has the DNA TGTGCTAGTGGTTTGGTACTTGGGGGGGCCGCGCGGGAGACCCAGTACTTC. Translated, it gives CASGLVLGGAARETQYF. Based on the CDR3 plus reference TRBV12-5 and TRBJ2-5, the full variable domain is DARVTQTPRHKVTEMGQEVTMRCQPILGHNTVFWYRQTMMQGLELLAYFRNRAPLDDSGMPKDRFSAEMPDATLATLKIQPSEPRDSAVYFCASGLVLGGAARETQYFGPGTRLLVL.

This rearrangement joins TRBV6-2 or TRBV6-3 to TRBJ1-4; TRBD1 is a possible D gene (5 bases). Germline CDR1 and CDR2: MNHEY and SVGEGT. CDR3 length equals 12 residues. Trimming left V 7 bases short and J 7 bases short, with 10 bases between. CDR3 bases: TGTGCCAGCATGCAGGGTGGTGAAAAACTGTTTTTT. As protein: CASMQGGEKLFF.

This clonotype was counted many times. The V and J genes are TRBV11-2 and TRBJ2-2; 8 nucleotides match TRBD2. CDR3 length: 17 amino acids. With 8 bases clipped from V and 0 bases from J, the junction kept 11 bases outside the gene matches. In germline, CDR1 is SGHAT, CDR2 FQNNGV. The CDR3 DNA reads TGTGCCAGCCGACGCGGGGGGAGCCGTACGAACACCGGGGAGCTGTTTTTT. Amino acid sequence: CASRRGGSRTNTGELFF.

This clonotype was seen many times. V and J are TRBV20-1 and TRBJ2-5, with D possibly TRBD2 on 6 matching bases. V was shortened by 5 bases and J by 2 bases, with 15 bases between the two germline ends. The CDR3 spans 14 residues. Looked up from germline, CDR1 is DFQATT and CDR2 is SNEGSKA (reference sequence). The CDR3 sequence is CSAPGTFTQETQYF. The CDR3 DNA reads TGCAGTGCTCCCGGGACTTTCACTCAAGAGACCCAGTACTTC.

This clonotype was counted many times. The chain combines TRBV5-4 with TRBJ2-3; D remains ambiguous. V lost 2 bases and J lost 6, with 10 bases in between. CDR3 length: 13 amino acids. The V gene's germline CDR1 is SGHNT and CDR2 YYREEE (reference sequence). CDR3 residues: CASSFIATDTQYF. DNA of the CDR3: TGTGCCAGCAGCTTTATAGCAACTGATACGCAGTATTTT. Full variable domain (remainder filled in from reference TRBV5-4 and TRBJ2-3): ETGVTQSPTHLIKTRGQQVTLRCSSQSGHNTVSWYQQALGQGPQFIFQYYREEENGRGNFPPRFSGLQFPNYSSELNVNALELDDSALYLCASSFIATDTQYFGPGTRLTVL.

The J gene is TRBJ2-1, the V gene TRBV5-1; D is unresolved. This CDR3 comprises 16 residues. With 0 bases removed from V and 0 bases from J, the gap between germline ends came to 10 bases. Germline CDR1 SGHRS, CDR2 YFSETQ. The CDR3 DNA reads as TGCGCCAGCAGCTTGGACCGGTTATACTCCTACAATGAGCAGTTCTTC. Translation: CASSLDRLYSYNEQFF.

V and J are TRBV4-1 and TRBJ2-2; TRBD2 matches at 10 bases. This CDR3 is 16 amino acids long. Germline values: CDR1 MGHRA, CDR2 YSYEKL. With 1 base clipped from V and 9 bases from J, the junction kept 8 bases outside the gene matches. The CDR3 nucleotides are TGCGCCAGCAGCCAAGCGGGACTAGCGAGCCCCCGGGAGCTGTTTTTT. Translating gives CASSQAGLASPRELFF.

In its sample, this clonotype was seen a few times. The V and J genes are TRBV12-3 or TRBV12-4 and TRBJ2-1; TRBD2 agrees at 13 bases. V dropped 5 bases and J dropped 13; count of bases not matched to a gene: 8. The CDR3 is 14 residues long. The CDR3 region is CASSKTSGGPVQFF. For the CDR3, the DNA is TGTGCCAGCAGTAAGACTAGCGGGGGGCCGGTCCAGTTCTTC.

The genes are TRBV3-1 and TRBJ1-6; 10 nucleotides line up with TRBD1. Germline trimming cut 2 bases from V and 7 bases from J; bases unmatched to any gene: 5. Germline values: CDR1 LGHDT, CDR2 YNNKEL (reference sequence). The CDR3 runs 16 residues. The chain's CDR3 is CASSQRWDRGNSPLHF. In DNA form, the CDR3 reads TGTGCCAGCAGCCAACGATGGGACAGGGGAAATTCACCCCTCCACTTT.

This chain connects TRBV9 to TRBJ2-1; 8 nucleotides match TRBD2. Germline lookup yields CDR1 SGDLS and CDR2 YYNGEE. With V trimmed by 0 bases and J by 14 bases, 10 bases remained unmatched. There are 14 residues in the CDR3. The CDR3 protein is CASSVASPGLGEFF. Written as DNA, the CDR3 is TGTGCCAGCAGCGTAGCTTCCCCGGGACTAGGGGAGTTCTTC.

This clonotype was seen repeatedly, ten times or more. V is TRBV11-2 and J is TRBJ2-7, with 9 bases that match TRBD1. The CDR3 is 14 amino acids. The ends lost 3 bases at V and 3 bases at J; junction bases unmatched: 3. CDR1 SGHAT and CDR2 FQNNGV come from the germline V gene. DNA for the CDR3: TGTGCCAGCAGCTTCGGGACAGGGTACTACGAGCAGTACTTC. Residues: CASSFGTGYYEQYF.

This clonotype was observed a handful of times. This chain links TRBV6-2 or TRBV6-3 with TRBJ2-3; D is perhaps TRBD1 (7 bases). Germline-derived CDR1 and CDR2 are MNHEY and SVGEGT. Trimming took 5 bases from V and 8 from J, leaving 14 bases between them. The CDR3 totals 13 residues. CDR3 protein: CASSGRGQPTQYF. For the CDR3, the DNA is TGTGCCAGCAGTGGGCGGGGACAGCCTACGCAGTATTTT.

This clonotype appeared many times. The chain carries TRBV7-6 and TRBJ1-3; D call uncertain. This CDR3 has 15 residues. From germline, CDR1 is SGHVS and CDR2 FNYEAQ. V was trimmed by 4 bases and J by 0 bases, leaving 10 bases between them. CDR3 residues: CASSSGRDSGNTIYF. The CDR3 region has the DNA TGTGCCAGCAGCTCCGGACGGGACTCTGGAAACACCATATATTTT.

This clonotype was counted many times. The V and J genes are TRBV3-1 and TRBJ2-3; D remains ambiguous. Deletions cut 0 bases from V and 0 bases from J, with 7 bases between. Germline V gives CDR1 LGHDT, CDR2 YNNKEL (reference sequence). This CDR3 contains 15 residues. The CDR3 bases are TGTGCCAGCAGCCAAGATGTGGAAAGCACAGATACGCAGTATTTT. Amino acid sequence: CASSQDVESTDTQYF.

V gene TRBV7-9 combines with J gene TRBJ2-3; a weak D match, TRBD1 (5 bases). The CDR3 consists of 12 residues. V was cut by 5 bases and J by 6 bases, with 9 bases left in between. The germline gives CDR1 SEHNR, CDR2 FQNEAQ (reference sequence). The CDR3 loop reads CASSARQDTQYF. The DNA for the CDR3 is TGTGCCAGCAGCGCCAGACAGGATACGCAGTATTTT.

The chain uses TRBV3-1 and TRBJ1-1; D gene uncertain. The CDR3 extends over 17 amino acids. Germline CDR1 and CDR2: LGHDT and YNNKEL (reference sequence). V was trimmed by 4 bases and J by 1 base, leaving 19 bases between them. For the CDR3, the DNA is TGTGCCAGCAGCCCGACGCTACTAACAAGGGAGAACACTGAAGCTTTCTTT. Protein: CASSPTLLTRENTEAFF. Variable domain in full (rest from reference TRBV3-1 and TRBJ1-1): DTAVSQTPKYLVTQMGNDKSIKCEQNLGHDTMYWYKQDSKKFLKIMFSYNNKELIINETVPNRFSPKSPDKAHLNLHINSLELGDSAVYFCASSPTLLTRENTEAFFGQGTRLTVV.

This clonotype showed up just a few times. The V gene is TRBV6-1, the J gene TRBJ2-2; D is undetermined. Germline CDR1 MNHNS, CDR2 SASEGT. This CDR3 contains 14 residues. The V gene lost 6 bases and the J gene lost 7 bases, with 15 bases spanning the gap. CDR3 DNA: TGTGCCAGCAGCCTCGGCTGGCACGGCGGGGAGCTGTTTTTT. Translating gives CASSLGWHGGELFF.

This clonotype was counted ten times or more. The chain has TRBV18 and TRBJ1-1; no firm D call. Trimming stripped 5 bases from V and 4 bases from J, with 14 bases between. Looked up from germline, CDR1 is KGHSH and CDR2 is LQKENI. The CDR3 runs 14 residues. The CDR3 DNA reads TGTGCCAGCTCAGGGGAAGTCAGGAGCACTGAAGCTTTCTTT. Its translation is CASSGEVRSTEAFF.

The chain combines TRBV15 with TRBJ2-1; D is undetermined. V dropped 0 bases and J dropped 5 bases, with 11 bases sitting between them. The CDR3 sequence is 15 residues long. Germline values: CDR1 LNHNV, CDR2 YYDKDF (reference sequence). This CDR3 reads CATSRDGRLDNEQFF. CDR3 sequence (DNA): TGTGCCACCAGCAGAGATGGGCGGTTGGACAATGAGCAGTTCTTC.

The J gene is TRBJ2-3, the V gene TRBV6-1, with 14 bases that match TRBD2. The J segment lost 0 bases and the V segment lost 9 bases, leaving 11 bases of the junction unmatched. The CDR3 totals 18 residues. In germline, CDR1 is MNHNS, CDR2 SASEGT. The CDR3 is CASLIRLAGGSSTDTQYF. The CDR3 nucleotides read TGTGCCAGTCTGATACGACTAGCGGGGGGGTCAAGCACAGATACGCAGTATTTT.